Sequencing of this T cell receptor beta chain was carried out in a study of memory CD4+ T cells and cytomegalovirus serostatus. Overall study context: Healthy Belgian adult donors included about nine CMV-positive and about two dozen CMV-negative people. Notes on the study in general: The CMV-associated TCR signature appears largely within the CD4+ memory repertoire.

The V gene's germline CDR1 is LNHDA and CDR2 SQIVND (reference sequence). Trimming removed 3 bases from V and 5 bases from J; junction bases left unmatched: 14. The CDR3 has 17 residues. With regard to this clone: Its antigen is unidentified.

The sort gate was single viable CD3+CD4+CD8-CD45RO+ cells for memory CD4+ T cells. Donors' CMV status reflects serum IgG against pp150, pp28, p38, p52. Total CD4+ T cells were enriched by CD4 positive selection. Sequenced by immunoSEQ multiplex PCR; TCRdb stores in-frame clones only, minus some. The data contain around 40,000 clones, roughly three quarters of them singletons. The sequence was obtained from an adult in good health and CMV-seronegative. The rearrangement joins TRBV19 to TRBJ2-7; 9 bases are a match to TRBD1. Sample: memory CD4+ T cells from blood. The CDR3 reads CASSIQGTGTGLNEQYF. For the CDR3, the DNA is TGTGCCAGTAGTATTCAGGGCACCGGGACAGGGTTAAACGAGCAGTACTTC.